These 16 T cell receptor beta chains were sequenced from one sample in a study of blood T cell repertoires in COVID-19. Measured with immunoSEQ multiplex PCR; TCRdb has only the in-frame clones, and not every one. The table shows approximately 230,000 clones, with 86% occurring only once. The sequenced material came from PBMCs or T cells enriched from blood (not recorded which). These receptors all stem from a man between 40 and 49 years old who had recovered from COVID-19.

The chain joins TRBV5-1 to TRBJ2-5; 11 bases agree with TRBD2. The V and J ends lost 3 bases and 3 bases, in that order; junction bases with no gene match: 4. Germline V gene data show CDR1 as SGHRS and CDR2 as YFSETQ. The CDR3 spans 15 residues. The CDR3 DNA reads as TGCGCCAGCAGCTCATTAGCGGGGGGGAAAGAGACCCAGTACTTC. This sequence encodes CASSSLAGGKETQYF.

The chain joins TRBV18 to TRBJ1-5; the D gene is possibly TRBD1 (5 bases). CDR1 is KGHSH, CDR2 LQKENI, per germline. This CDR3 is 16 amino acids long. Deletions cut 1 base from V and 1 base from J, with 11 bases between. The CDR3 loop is CASSPRVGESNQPQHF. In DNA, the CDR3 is TGTGCCAGCTCACCACGGGTAGGGGAAAGCAATCAGCCCCAGCATTTT.

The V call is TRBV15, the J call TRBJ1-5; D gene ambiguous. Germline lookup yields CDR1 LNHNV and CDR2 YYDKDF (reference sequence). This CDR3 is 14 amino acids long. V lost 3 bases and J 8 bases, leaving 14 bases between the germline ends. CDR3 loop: CATSSRPEGKPQHF. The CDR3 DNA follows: TGTGCCACCAGCAGTCGACCCGAGGGAAAGCCCCAGCATTTT.

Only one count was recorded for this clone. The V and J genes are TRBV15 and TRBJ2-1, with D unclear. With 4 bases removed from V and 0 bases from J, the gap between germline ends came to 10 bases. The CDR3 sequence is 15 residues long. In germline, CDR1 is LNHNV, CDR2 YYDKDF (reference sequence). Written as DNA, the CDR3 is TGTGCCACCAGCAAAAGCGCTAGCTCCTACAATGAGCAGTTCTTC. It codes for CATSKSASSYNEQFF.

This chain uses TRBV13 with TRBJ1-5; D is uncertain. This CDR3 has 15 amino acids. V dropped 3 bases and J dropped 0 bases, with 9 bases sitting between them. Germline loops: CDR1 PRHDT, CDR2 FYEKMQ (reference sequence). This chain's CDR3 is CASSFNSVSNQPQHF. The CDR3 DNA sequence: TGTGCCAGCAGCTTCAATTCGGTTAGCAATCAGCCCCAGCATTTT.

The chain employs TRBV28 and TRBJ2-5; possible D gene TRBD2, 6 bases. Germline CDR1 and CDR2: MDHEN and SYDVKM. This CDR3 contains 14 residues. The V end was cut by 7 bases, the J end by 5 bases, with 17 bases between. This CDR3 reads CASMTPGVGETQYF. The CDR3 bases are TGTGCCAGCATGACCCCGGGAGTAGGGGAGACCCAGTACTTC.

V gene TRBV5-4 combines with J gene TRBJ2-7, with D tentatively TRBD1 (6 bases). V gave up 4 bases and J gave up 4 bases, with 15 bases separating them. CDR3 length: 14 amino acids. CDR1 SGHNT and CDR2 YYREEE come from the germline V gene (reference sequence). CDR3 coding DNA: TGTGCCAGCAGCGATGGACACAGGGTATACGAGCAGTACTTC. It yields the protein CASSDGHRVYEQYF. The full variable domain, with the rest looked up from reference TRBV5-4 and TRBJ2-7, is ETGVTQSPTHLIKTRGQQVTLRCSSQSGHNTVSWYQQALGQGPQFIFQYYREEENGRGNFPPRFSGLQFPNYSSELNVNALELDDSALYLCASSDGHRVYEQYFGPGTRLTVT.

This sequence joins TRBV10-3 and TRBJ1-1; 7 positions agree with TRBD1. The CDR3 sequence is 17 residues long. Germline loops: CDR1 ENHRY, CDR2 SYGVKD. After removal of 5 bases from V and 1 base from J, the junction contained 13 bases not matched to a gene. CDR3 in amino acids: CAISSSKGAGANTEAFF. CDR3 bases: TGTGCCATCAGTTCAAGTAAGGGGGCCGGGGCGAACACTGAAGCTTTCTTT.

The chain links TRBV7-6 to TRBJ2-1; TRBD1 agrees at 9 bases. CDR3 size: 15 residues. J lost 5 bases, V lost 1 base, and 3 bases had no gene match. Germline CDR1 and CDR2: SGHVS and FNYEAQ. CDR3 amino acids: CASSLVQGANNEQFF. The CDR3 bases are TGTGCCAGCAGCTTAGTACAGGGGGCGAACAATGAGCAGTTCTTC. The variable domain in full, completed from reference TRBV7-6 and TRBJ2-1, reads GAGVSQSPRYKVTKRGQDVALRCDPISGHVSLYWYRQALGQGPEFLTYFNYEAQQDKSGLPNDRFSAERPEGSISTLTIQRTEQRDSAMYRCASSLVQGANNEQFFGPGTRLTVL.

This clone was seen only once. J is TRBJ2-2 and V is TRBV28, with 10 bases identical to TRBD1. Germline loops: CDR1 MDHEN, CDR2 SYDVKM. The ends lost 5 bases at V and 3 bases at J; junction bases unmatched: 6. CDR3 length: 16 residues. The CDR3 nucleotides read TGTGCCAGCAGTCCCTGGACAGGGGGGGACACCGGGGAGCTGTTTTTT. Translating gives CASSPWTGGDTGELFF.

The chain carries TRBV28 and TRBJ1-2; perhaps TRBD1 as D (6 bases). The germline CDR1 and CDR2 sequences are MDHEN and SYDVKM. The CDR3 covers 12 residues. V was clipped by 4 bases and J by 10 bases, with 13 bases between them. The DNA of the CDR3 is TGTGCCAGCAGTTCATCAGGGGAGATCTACACCTTC. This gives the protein CASSSSGEIYTF.

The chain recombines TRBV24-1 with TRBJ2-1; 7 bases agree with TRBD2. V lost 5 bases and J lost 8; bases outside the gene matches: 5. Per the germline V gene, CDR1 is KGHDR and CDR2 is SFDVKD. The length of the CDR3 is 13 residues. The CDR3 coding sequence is TGTGCCACCAGTGTCGCAGGGAGGGATGAGCAGTTCTTC. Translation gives CATSVAGRDEQFF.

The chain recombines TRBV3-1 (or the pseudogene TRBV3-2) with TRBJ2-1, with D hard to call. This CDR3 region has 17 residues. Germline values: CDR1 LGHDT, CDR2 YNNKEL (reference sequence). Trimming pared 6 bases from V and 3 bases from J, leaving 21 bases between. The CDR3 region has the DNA TGTGCCAGCAGTGCCAAGGTGACTGAGTGGTTCTACAATGAGCAGTTCTTC. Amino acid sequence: CASSAKVTEWFYNEQFF.

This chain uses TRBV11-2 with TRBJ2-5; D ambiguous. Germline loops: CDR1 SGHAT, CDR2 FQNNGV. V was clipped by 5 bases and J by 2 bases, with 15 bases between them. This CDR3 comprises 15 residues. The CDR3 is CASSLLLGRQETQYF. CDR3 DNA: TGTGCCAGCAGCCTTCTCTTGGGCAGGCAAGAGACCCAGTACTTC.

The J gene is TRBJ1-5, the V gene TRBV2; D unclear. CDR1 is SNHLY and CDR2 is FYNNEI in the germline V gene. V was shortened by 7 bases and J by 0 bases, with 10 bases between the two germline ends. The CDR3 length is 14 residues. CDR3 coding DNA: TGTGCCAGCACAGACTCCGATAGCAATCAGCCCCAGCATTTT. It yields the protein CASTDSDSNQPQHF.

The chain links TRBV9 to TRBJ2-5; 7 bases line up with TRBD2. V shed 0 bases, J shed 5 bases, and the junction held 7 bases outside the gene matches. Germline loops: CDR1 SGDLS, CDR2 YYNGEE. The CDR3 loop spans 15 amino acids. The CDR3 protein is CASSVGGGLPETQYF. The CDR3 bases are TGTGCCAGCAGCGTAGGCGGGGGATTGCCGGAGACCCAGTACTTC.